The rows below give T cell receptor beta chains drawn from one sample of a study of OX40 agonist ivuxolimab in advanced cancers. Method: immunoSEQ multiplex PCR; TCRdb's copy keeps in-frame clones and lacks some. This sample has over 45,000 clones, with under 85% found just once. Specimen: CD4+ or CD8+ T cells sorted from blood, collected in a trial of the OX40 agonist ivuxolimab. Receptors originate from an adult with an advanced solid tumor such as melanoma, head and neck, liver or kidney cancer. The CDR3 runs from the conserved cysteine through the conserved F or W. D genes are given only for firm matches. Clone size is not always given. Where it is, it says once, few, many or a class for expanded clones.

V	size	D	J	CDR3	DNA
TRBV10-3	NA	NA	TRBJ2-6	CAIRSGGLDSGANVLTF	TGTGCCATCAGGAGTGGGGGACTCGACTCTGGGGCCAACGTCCTGACTTTC
TRBV13	NA	NA	TRBJ2-5	CASSPRQDSQETQYF	TGTGCCAGCAGCCCAAGACAGGATTCGCAAGAGACCCAGTACTTC
TRBV2	NA	TRBD1	TRBJ1-1	CASKGQGLAEAFF	TGTGCCAGCAAAGGACAGGGGTTGGCTGAAGCTTTCTTT
TRBV9	NA	TRBD1	TRBJ1-2	CASSPRTGRGYTF	TGTGCCAGCAGCCCCCGGACAGGCCGGGGCTACACCTTC
TRBV4-1	NA	NA	TRBJ2-1	CASSPRDNSYNEQFF	TGCGCCAGCAGCCCCCGGGACAACTCCTACAATGAGCAGTTCTTC
TRBV4-1	NA	TRBD2	TRBJ2-2	CASSQIDAGLAGLRELFF	TGCGCCAGCAGCCAGATTGACGCGGGACTAGCGGGGCTCAGGGAGCTGTTTTTT
TRBV11-3	NA	NA	TRBJ2-1	CASSLDPGIGEQFF	TGTGCCAGCAGCTTAGATCCTGGAATAGGTGAGCAGTTCTTC
TRBV4-1	NA	TRBD2	TRBJ2-1	CASSQAGLLFTYNEQFF	TGCGCCAGCAGCCAAGCGGGACTACTTTTTACCTACAATGAGCAGTTCTTC
TRBV19	NA	NA	TRBJ1-1	CASSIRGRVTTEAFF	TGTGCCAGTAGTATAAGAGGGAGGGTGACCACTGAAGCTTTCTTT
TRBV10-3	NA	TRBD2	TRBJ2-5	CAISAKGLAGGGETQYF	TGTGCCATCAGTGCAAAGGGACTAGCGGGAGGAGGGGAGACCCAGTACTTC
TRBV10-3	NA	TRBD2	TRBJ2-5	CAISEGIAGQETQYF	TGTGCCATCAGTGAGGGGATAGCGGGGCAAGAGACCCAGTACTTC
TRBV4-1	NA	TRBD1	TRBJ1-4	CASSQDKGQLAPNEKLFF	TGCGCCAGCAGCCAAGATAAGGGACAGCTCGCCCCTAATGAAAAACTGTTTTTT
TRBV7-9	NA	NA	TRBJ1-1	CASSLRQGNTEAFF	TGTGCCAGCAGCTTAAGGCAGGGAAACACTGAAGCTTTCTTT
TRBV5-4	NA	TRBD2	TRBJ2-5	CASSPLAGGRETQYF	TGTGCCAGCAGCCCACTAGCGGGGGGGCGGGAGACCCAGTACTTC
TRBV11-2	few	NA	TRBJ2-5	CASSLGGPQETQYF	TGTGCCAGCAGCTTAGGGGGTCCCCAAGAGACCCAGTACTTC
TRBV6-5	NA	TRBD1	TRBJ1-2	CASTQTGGYGYTF	TGTGCCAGCACCCAAACAGGGGGCTATGGCTACACCTTC
TRBV6-1	NA	TRBD1	TRBJ1-4	CASRGQGGEKLFF	TGTGCCAGCCGAGGACAGGGCGGGGAAAAACTGTTTTTT
TRBV4-2	NA	TRBD1	TRBJ2-7	CASSQAWDRGGEQYF	TGTGCCAGCAGCCAAGCATGGGACAGGGGAGGCGAGCAGTACTTC
TRBV2	NA	TRBD2	TRBJ2-7	CASSQLAGLTSYEQYF	TGTGCCAGCAGTCAACTAGCGGGCCTCACTTCCTACGAGCAGTACTTC
TRBV6-6	NA	TRBD1	TRBJ2-3	CASSAQGDTDTQYF	TGTGCCAGCAGTGCACAGGGGGACACAGATACGCAGTATTTT
TRBV5-5	few	NA	TRBJ2-5	CASSLAWETQYF	TGTGCCAGCAGCTTGGCGTGGGAGACCCAGTACTTC
TRBV2	NA	NA	TRBJ1-1	CASSAQGANTEAFF	TGTGCCAGCAGCGCGCAGGGTGCAAACACTGAAGCTTTCTTT
TRBV19	NA	NA	TRBJ2-2	CASSIEGLNTGELFF	TGTGCCAGTAGTATAGAGGGCCTGAACACCGGGGAGCTGTTTTTT
TRBV7-9	NA	NA	TRBJ2-1	CASSHPMTPYNEQFF	TGTGCCAGCAGCCACCCGATGACGCCGTACAATGAGCAGTTCTTC
TRBV6-1	few	TRBD1	TRBJ2-7	CASSLQGAARDEQYF	TGTGCCAGCAGCCTACAGGGGGCGGCCAGGGACGAGCAGTACTTC
TRBV28	NA	NA	TRBJ1-4	CASSLQEKLFF	TGTGCCAGCAGTTTGCAGGAAAAACTGTTTTTT
TRBV7-9	NA	NA	TRBJ2-5	CASSLGGLETQYF	TGTGCCAGCAGCTTGGGGGGGCTGGAGACCCAGTACTTC
TRBV13	few	NA	TRBJ2-7	CASSLSTGPHEQYF	TGTGCCAGCAGCTTATCTACAGGGCCCCACGAGCAGTACTTC
TRBV5-1	once	TRBD1	TRBJ1-3	CASSTATGSGNTIYF	TGCGCCAGCAGCACCGCGACAGGGTCTGGAAACACCATATATTTT
TRBV28	NA	NA	TRBJ2-7	CASTTGTGSYEQYF	TGTGCCAGCACCACCGGAACGGGGTCCTACGAGCAGTACTTC
TRBV6-6	once	NA	TRBJ1-3	CASSYYGGSGNTIYF	TGTGCCAGCAGTTACTACGGGGGCTCTGGAAACACCATATATTTT
TRBV27	NA	NA	TRBJ2-6	CASSLRRYGGEANVLTF	TGTGCCAGCAGTTTAAGGAGGTATGGTGGCGAGGCCAACGTCCTGACTTTC
TRBV27	NA	TRBD1	TRBJ2-5	CASSFTGGWETQYF	TGTGCCAGCAGTTTTACAGGGGGTTGGGAGACCCAGTACTTC
TRBV7-9	NA	NA	TRBJ1-5	CASSLGLDQPQHF	TGTGCCAGCAGCTTAGGTTTGGATCAGCCCCAGCATTTT
TRBV28	NA	TRBD1	TRBJ1-1	CASSPGTGFITFF	TGTGCCAGCAGCCCCGGGACAGGGTTCATAACTTTCTTT
TRBV7-9	NA	TRBD2	TRBJ2-7	CASSLGASGSSYEQYF	TGTGCCAGCAGCTTAGGTGCTAGCGGGAGCTCCTACGAGCAGTACTTC
TRBV11-2	NA	TRBD2	TRBJ2-1	CASSLGTSGRGYNEQFF	TGTGCCAGCAGCTTAGGGACTAGCGGGAGGGGTTACAATGAGCAGTTCTTC
TRBV4-1	NA	NA	TRBJ1-1	CASSQGAWGGTEAFF	TGCGCCAGCAGCCAAGGGGCATGGGGTGGCACTGAAGCTTTCTTT
TRBV30	NA	TRBD2	TRBJ2-5	CAWSLAGGETQYF	TGTGCCTGGAGCTTAGCGGGAGGAGAGACCCAGTACTTC
TRBV9	NA	NA	TRBJ1-1	CASSVASLGGQAFF	TGTGCCAGCAGCGTCGCGAGTTTGGGGGGCCAGGCTTTCTTT
TRBV10-3	NA	NA	TRBJ1-2	CAISESRQPLYGYTF	TGTGCCATCAGTGAGTCACGACAGCCACTATATGGCTACACCTTC
TRBV6-6	NA	TRBD1	TRBJ2-3	CASSDRGFTDTQYF	TGTGCCAGCAGTGACAGGGGGTTCACAGATACGCAGTATTTT
TRBV7-3	once	TRBD2	TRBJ2-3	CASSLTSGLPRGAQYF	TGTGCCAGCAGCTTAACGTCGGGACTGCCGCGGGGGGCGCAGTATTTT
TRBV10-3	NA	NA	TRBJ2-5	CAPRSRTQYF	TGTGCCCCCAGGAGCCGGACCCAGTACTTC
TRBV7-3	NA	NA	TRBJ1-1	CASSQGTNTEAFF	TGTGCCAGCAGCCAGGGGACCAACACTGAAGCTTTCTTT
TRBV6-9	NA	TRBD1	TRBJ2-7	CASSYGTGAYEQYF	TGTGCCAGCAGTTACGGCACAGGGGCCTACGAGCAGTACTTC
TRBV5-4	NA	TRBD1	TRBJ1-1	CASSLVPPGQGDTEAFF	TGTGCCAGCAGCTTGGTACCTCCGGGACAGGGGGACACTGAAGCTTTCTTT
TRBV6-1	once	NA	TRBJ2-7	CASSEAVWVDYEQYF	TGTGCCAGCAGTGAAGCGGTCTGGGTGGACTACGAGCAGTACTTC
TRBV29-1	NA	NA	TRBJ1-1	CSVEVAVGEAFF	TGCAGCGTTGAAGTAGCGGTGGGAGAAGCTTTCTTT
TRBV5-6	NA	NA	TRBJ1-6	CASSLGIPTYNSPLHF	TGTGCCAGCAGCTTGGGCATCCCTACCTATAATTCACCCCTCCACTTT
TRBV9	once	NA	TRBJ2-1	CASSLTGSPYNEQFF	TGTGCCAGCAGCCTCACCGGATCCCCATACAATGAGCAGTTCTTC
TRBV27	NA	TRBD1	TRBJ2-2	CASSLQTGAIDNTGELFF	TGTGCCAGCAGTTTACAGACAGGGGCGATAGATAACACCGGGGAGCTGTTTTTT
TRBV6-1	NA	NA	TRBJ1-1	CASRDGSQNTEAFF	TGTGCCAGCCGAGACGGCAGCCAAAACACTGAAGCTTTCTTT
TRBV18	NA	NA	TRBJ2-5	CASSTTYRSQETQYF	TGTGCCAGCTCGACCACGTACCGCAGCCAAGAGACCCAGTACTTC
TRBV2	once	TRBD2	TRBJ2-7	CANSGGSGVFYEQYF	TGTGCCAACAGTGGGGGTAGCGGGGTCTTTTACGAGCAGTACTTC